This T cell receptor (beta chain) was identified during a study of technical replicates of blood from four donors. The CDR3 has 14 amino acids. Germline trimming cut 4 bases from V and 0 bases from J; bases unmatched to any gene: 3. Per germline, CDR1 SGHRS and CDR2 YFSETQ. Libraries were prepared by immunoSEQ multiplex PCR; TCRdb keeps only in-frame clonotypes and omits some of them. Of 9,500 to 15,000 clones detected, 85% to 95% appear once; the ten largest clones hold about 6%. The sample consisted of PBMCs. The sequence came from a human donor in good health. The gene calls are TRBV5-1 and TRBJ2-5, with TRBD1 matching 7 bases. The CDR3 DNA is TGCGCCAGCAGCGTACAGGGGTACCAAGAGACCCAGTACTTC. Translating gives CASSVQGYQETQYF.